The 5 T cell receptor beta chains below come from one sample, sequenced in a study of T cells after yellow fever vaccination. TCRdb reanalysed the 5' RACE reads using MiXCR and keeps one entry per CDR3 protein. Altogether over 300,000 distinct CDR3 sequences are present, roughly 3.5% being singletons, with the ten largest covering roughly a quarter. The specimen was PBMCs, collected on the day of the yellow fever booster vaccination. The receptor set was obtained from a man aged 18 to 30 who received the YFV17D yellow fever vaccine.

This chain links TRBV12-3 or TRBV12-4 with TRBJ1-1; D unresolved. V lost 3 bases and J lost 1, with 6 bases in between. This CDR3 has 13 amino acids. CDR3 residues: CASSFQQNTEAFF. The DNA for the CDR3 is TGTGCCAGCAGTTTTCAGCAGAACACTGAAGCTTTCTTT.

The CDR3, as DNA: TGTGCCTGGAGTGTAAAGCTCGGTCAGCCCCAGCATTTT. It is translated as CAWSVKLGQPQHF. V usage is TRBV30 and J usage is TRBJ1-5; D not resolved. The V end was cut by 0 bases, the J end by 6 bases, with 9 bases between. CDR1 GTSNPN and CDR2 SVGIG come from the germline V gene (reference sequence). This CDR3 comprises 13 residues.

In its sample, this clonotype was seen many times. CDR3 loop: CASSFEGGGTEAFF. CDR3 DNA: TGCGCCAGCAGCTTCGAGGGGGGAGGCACTGAAGCTTTCTTT. The rearrangement links TRBV5-1 to TRBJ1-1, with D tentatively TRBD1 (6 bases). The CDR3 is 14 amino acids. From germline, CDR1 is SGHRS and CDR2 YFSETQ. Trimming took off 2 bases at V and 4 bases at J, with 12 bases between the two ends.

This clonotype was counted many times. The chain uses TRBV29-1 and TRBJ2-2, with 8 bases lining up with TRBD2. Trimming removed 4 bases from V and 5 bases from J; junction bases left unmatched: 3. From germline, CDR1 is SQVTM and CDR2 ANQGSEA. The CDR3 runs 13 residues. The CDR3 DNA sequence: TGCAGCGTTGGCGGGGGGCCGACCGGGGAGCTGTTTTTT. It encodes CSVGGGPTGELFF.

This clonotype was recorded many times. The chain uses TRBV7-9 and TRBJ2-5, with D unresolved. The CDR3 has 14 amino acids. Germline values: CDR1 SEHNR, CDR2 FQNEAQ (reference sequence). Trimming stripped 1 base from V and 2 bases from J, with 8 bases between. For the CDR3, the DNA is TGTGCCAGCAGCTTAGTATCCGGGCAAGAGACCCAGTACTTC. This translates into CASSLVSGQETQYF.